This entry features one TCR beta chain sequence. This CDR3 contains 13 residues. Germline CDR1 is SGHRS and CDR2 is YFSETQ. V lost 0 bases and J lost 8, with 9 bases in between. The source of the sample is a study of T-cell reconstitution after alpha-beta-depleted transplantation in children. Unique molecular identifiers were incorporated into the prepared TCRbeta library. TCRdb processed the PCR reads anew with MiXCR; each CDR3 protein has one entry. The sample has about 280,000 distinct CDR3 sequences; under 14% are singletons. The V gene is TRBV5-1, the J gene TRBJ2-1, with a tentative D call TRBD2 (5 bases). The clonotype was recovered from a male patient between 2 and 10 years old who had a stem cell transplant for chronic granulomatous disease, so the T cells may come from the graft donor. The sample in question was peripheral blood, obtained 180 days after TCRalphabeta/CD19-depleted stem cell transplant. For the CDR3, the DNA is TGCGCCAGCAGCTTGGGCCGCGGGTATGAGCAGTTCTTC. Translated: CASSLGRGYEQFF.